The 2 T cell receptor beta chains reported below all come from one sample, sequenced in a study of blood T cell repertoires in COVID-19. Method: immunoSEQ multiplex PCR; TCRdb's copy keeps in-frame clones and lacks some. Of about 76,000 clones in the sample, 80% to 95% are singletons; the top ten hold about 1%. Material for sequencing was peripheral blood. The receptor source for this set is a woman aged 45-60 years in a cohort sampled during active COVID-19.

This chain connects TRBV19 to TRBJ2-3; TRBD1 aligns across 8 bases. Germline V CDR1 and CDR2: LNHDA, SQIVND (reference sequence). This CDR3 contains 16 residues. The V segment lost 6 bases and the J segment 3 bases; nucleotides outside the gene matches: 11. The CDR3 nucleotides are TGTGCCAGTAGGCGCGGGACAGGTGGTCGGACAGATACGCAGTATTTT. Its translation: CASRRGTGGRTDTQYF.

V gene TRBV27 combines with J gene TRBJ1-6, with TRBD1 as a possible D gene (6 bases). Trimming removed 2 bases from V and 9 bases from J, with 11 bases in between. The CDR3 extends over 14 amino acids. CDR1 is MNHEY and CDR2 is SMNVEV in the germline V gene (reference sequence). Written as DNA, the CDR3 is TGTGCCAGCAGTTTACAGGGGTTAGGTTCACCCCTCCACTTT. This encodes CASSLQGLGSPLHF.